This T cell receptor beta chain came from a study of T cell responses to AZD1222 COVID-19 vaccine (dated by TCRdb to the early 2020s). With regard to the full study: Because spike-specific TCR depth and breadth did not differ between the two schedules, AZD1222 recipients who got a second dose at roughly 4 weeks were pooled with those who got a second dose at roughly 12 weeks. A total of 233 trial participants underwent TCR sequencing, of whom about 210 received two doses of AZD1222 and 26 received two doses of the MenACWY control vaccine. Enrollment into the trials was organized by age into subgroups of 18-55, 56-69 and 70-plus years, and those subgroups contained roughly 140, 27 and 60 TCR-sequenced participants, respectively. General study outcomes and caveats: Vaccine-associated CD4 TCRs spanned the whole spike protein, with dominant responses in regions 160-218 and 743-854. Because no day 14 peak-response samples were available, repertoires were characterized only after the peak T cell response. Conclusions about previously exposed vaccinees were limited because only a handful of AZD1222 recipients were SARS-CoV-2 seropositive at baseline. The 56-69-year group was small, and its depth increase did not reach significance, likely because of low power. After two AZD1222 doses, spike-specific TCR breadth and depth were significantly higher than at day 0 and than in MenACWY recipients. Reportedly, close to half of the unique spike-specific TCRs recognized epitopes lying outside the regions that are mutated in the B.1.351 and B.1.1.7 variants. Most participants were white British and females outnumbered males, and the authors suggested that clonal diversity may have been underestimated.

Trimming costs V 5 bases and J 2 bases, and their ends lie 16 bases apart. Per the germline V gene, MGHRA is the CDR1 and YSYEKL is the CDR2. The cysteine opens and the phenylalanine closes a CDR3 of 16 amino acids. The DNA shown is the 48-base CDR3, in frame from base 1. The time point label on this specimen signifies: baseline before first vaccination. The vaccinee samples were drawn from two UK trials, COV001 and COV002, one of which was a single-blind randomized controlled phase 2/3 trial testing AZD1222 (ChAdOx1 nCoV-19) in healthy adults. For TCRbeta chain sequencing, PBMC samples were collected from trial participants at day 0 and at day 28 after the second dose. Details on this clone: The antigen it binds to is not known. The sample holds no much larger clone one base away, and base qualities are not on file.

The CDR3 regions of human TCRbeta chains were subjected to immunosequencing. Regarding the original processing steps: Repertoire TCRs were checked for matches against a reference library of SARS-CoV-2-specific TCRs that had been generated using the MIRA antigen-specificity platform. Breadth was defined as the fraction of unique TCRs that were SARS-CoV-2-associated. Depth was defined as the fraction of total T cells that were SARS-CoV-2-associated. Using the MIRA data, every spike-specific TCR was mapped to the spike region that the TCR reacted to and assigned to either a CD4 or a CD8 class. Log10-transformed breadth and depth values were compared by one-way ANOVA with Sidak's multiple comparisons tests. TCRdb obtained this table from immuneACCESS and retained in-frame rearrangements with V and J assigned. These tables miss some clones; where compared with another copy, unresolved V genes account for less than half of the shortfall, and the remainder is unexplained. V and J calls and clone size are those listed in that table; D and trimming were worked out from the DNA. This sample holds 90,000 to 140,000 clones; approximately 90% were observed only once. The ten largest clones capture roughly 2.7% of the sample.

Source: peripheral blood, taken on day 0 of AZD1222 vaccination. The rearrangement combines TRBV4-1 with TRBJ1-5; a tentative D call is TRBD1 (5 bases match). The clonotype originates from an adult in good health. The DNA sequence is as follows: TGCGCCAGCAGCTATCTCCCGGGGGAGGGCAATCAGCCCCAGCATTTT. Its protein product is CASSYLPGEGNQPQHF.